Below, 17 T cell receptor beta chains from the same sample are listed, as sequenced in a study of blood T cell repertoires in COVID-19. Clones were read by immunoSEQ multiplex PCR, and TCRdb kept only the in-frame ones, dropping some. Of about 37,000 clones listed, 80% are singletons. The sample was peripheral blood. The receptor set was obtained from a woman between 65 and 79 years old with acute or convalescent COVID-19.

The rearrangement joins TRBV14 to TRBJ2-2; 9 nucleotides match TRBD2. V lost 4 bases and J lost 1; bases outside the gene matches: 4. The CDR3 totals 16 residues. In germline, CDR1 is SGHDN, CDR2 FVKESK. This CDR3 reads CASSLLLAGNTGELFF. CDR3 nucleotide sequence: TGTGCCAGCAGCCTCTTACTAGCGGGGAACACCGGGGAGCTGTTTTTT.

V and J are TRBV28 and TRBJ2-5; D may be TRBD2 (7 bases). This CDR3 is built from 14 residues. V was pared by 8 bases and J by 5 bases, with 18 bases between. Germline CDR1 is MDHEN and CDR2 is SYDVKM. CDR3 in amino acids: CASSEGGQGETQYF. In nucleotides, the CDR3 is TGTGCCAGCTCGGAGGGGGGGCAGGGTGAGACCCAGTACTTC.

The chain recombines TRBV3-1 (or the pseudogene TRBV3-2) with TRBJ2-5; weak D call: TRBD1 (6 bases). Trimming pared 1 base from V and 8 bases from J, leaving 11 bases between. Germline-derived CDR1 and CDR2 are LGHDT and YNNKEL (reference sequence). The CDR3 runs to 13 residues. CDR3 coding DNA: TGTGCCAGCAGCCAAGCCCCCAGGGGCACCCAGTACTTC. This translates into CASSQAPRGTQYF.

The V call is TRBV14, the J call TRBJ1-4, with D perhaps TRBD1 (5 bases). Trimming stripped 2 bases from V and 4 bases from J, with 11 bases between. From germline, CDR1 is SGHDN and CDR2 FVKESK. The CDR3 is made up of 15 amino acids. The CDR3 reads CASSQNRWDNEKLFF. The CDR3 nucleotides read TGTGCCAGCAGCCAAAACAGGTGGGATAATGAAAAACTGTTTTTT. Based on the CDR3 plus reference TRBV14 and TRBJ1-4, the full variable domain is EAGVTQFPSHSVIEKGQTVTLRCDPISGHDNLYWYRRVMGKEIKFLLHFVKESKQDESGMPNNRFLAERTGGTYSTLKVQPAELEDSGVYFCASSQNRWDNEKLFFGSGTQLSVL.

The chain joins TRBV4-1 to TRBJ2-3; maybe TRBD2 (6 bases). The CDR3 has 16 residues. Between the trimmed V and J ends, which lost 0 bases and 4 bases, there was a span of 14 bases. In germline, CDR1 is MGHRA, CDR2 YSYEKL. CDR3 DNA sequence: TGCGCCAGCAGCCAAGAGGAAGGAGGAGGGGCAGATACGCAGTATTTT. Protein sequence: CASSQEEGGGADTQYF.

The chain joins TRBV5-4 to TRBJ1-1, with D possibly being TRBD1 (6 bases). CDR3 size: 18 residues. Germline-derived CDR1 and CDR2 are SGHNT and YYREEE (reference sequence). Trimming shortened V by 0 bases and J by 0 bases, and 18 bases separated the two germline ends. This CDR3 is CASSLVGGALKMNTEAFF. The CDR3 DNA reads TGTGCCAGCAGCTTGGTTGGGGGGGCGTTAAAAATGAACACTGAAGCTTTCTTT.

The chain uses TRBV28 and TRBJ1-2, with D perhaps TRBD1 (6 bases). The germline V gene encodes CDR1 MDHEN and CDR2 SYDVKM. CDR3 length: 15 amino acids. The V and J ends lost 6 bases and 4 bases respectively, with 18 bases between them. CDR3 sequence reads: CASSQPTTGLYGYTF. The CDR3 DNA reads as TGTGCCAGCAGCCAACCAACGACAGGCCTCTATGGCTACACCTTC.

This rearrangement joins TRBV11-2 to TRBJ2-5, with D possibly being TRBD2 (5 bases). Trimming took off 2 bases at V and 5 bases at J, with 9 bases between the two ends. The CDR3 length is 13 residues. From germline, CDR1 is SGHAT and CDR2 FQNNGV. CDR3 in amino acids: CASSLSRTETQYF. The CDR3 region has the DNA TGTGCCAGCAGCTTATCCCGGACTGAGACCCAGTACTTC.

The chain is built from TRBV3-1 (or the pseudogene TRBV3-2) and TRBJ1-1; no firm D call. The CDR3 loop spans 18 amino acids. Germline V gives CDR1 LGHDT, CDR2 YNNKEL (reference sequence). The ends were cut back, 0 bases at V and 0 bases at J, with 17 bases in the middle. This CDR3 reads CASSQEVFLPLMNTEAFF. As DNA, the CDR3 is TGTGCCAGCAGCCAAGAAGTTTTTCTACCACTCATGAACACTGAAGCTTTCTTT.

This chain links TRBV5-1 with TRBJ2-3; 8 bases agree with TRBD2. V lost 2 bases, J lost 2 bases, and 7 bases stayed unmatched. In germline, CDR1 is SGHRS, CDR2 YFSETQ. The CDR3 is made up of 16 amino acids. CDR3 sequence (DNA): TGCGCCAGCAGCTTTGGAACTAGCGGCTTCACAGATACGCAGTATTTT. This gives the protein CASSFGTSGFTDTQYF.

This rearrangement joins TRBV2 to TRBJ1-5; 9 bases align to TRBD1. This CDR3 region has 15 residues. Trimming cost V 6 bases and J 6 bases; bases outside gene matches: 9. The germline V gene has CDR1 SNHLY and CDR2 FYNNEI. This chain's CDR3 is CASSKDRGYGQPQHF. CDR3 bases: TGTGCCAGCAGCAAAGACAGGGGGTACGGTCAGCCCCAGCATTTT.

Only one count was recorded for this clone. The V call is TRBV14, the J call TRBJ2-1, with D unclear. Trimming took 3 bases from V and 8 from J, leaving 14 bases between them. CDR3 length: 14 residues. Germline-derived CDR1 and CDR2 are SGHDN and FVKESK. The chain's CDR3 is CASSQTGTWDEQFF. DNA of the CDR3: TGTGCCAGCAGCCAGACTGGCACTTGGGATGAGCAGTTCTTC.

This CDR3 reads CASSLARSSGANVLTF. In nucleotides, the CDR3 is TGCGCCAGCAGCTTGGCGCGGAGCTCTGGGGCCAACGTCCTGACTTTC. This chain connects TRBV5-1 to TRBJ2-6; D is undetermined. The CDR3 runs to 16 residues. Trimming stripped 0 bases from V and 0 bases from J, with 7 bases between. CDR1 and CDR2 from the germline V gene are SGHRS and YFSETQ.

The genes are TRBV5-8 and TRBJ2-5; D may be TRBD2 (5 bases). V was cut by 1 base and J by 2 bases, with 9 bases left in between. The CDR3 runs to 14 residues. The V gene's germline CDR1 is SGHTS and CDR2 YDEGEE. CDR3 in amino acids: CASSLWRIQETQYF. The CDR3 DNA reads as TGTGCCAGCAGCTTGTGGAGGATTCAAGAGACCCAGTACTTC. The full variable domain, with the rest looked up from reference TRBV5-8 and TRBJ2-5, is EAGVTQSPTHLIKTRGQQATLRCSPISGHTSVYWYQQALGLGLQFLLWYDEGEERNRGNFPPRFSGRQFPNYSSELNVNALELEDSALYLCASSLWRIQETQYFGPGTRLLVL.

V gene TRBV2 combines with J gene TRBJ2-2, with 8 positions matching TRBD1. This CDR3 has 17 amino acids. Germline V gene data show CDR1 as SNHLY and CDR2 as FYNNEI. The ends lost 5 bases at V and 5 bases at J; junction bases unmatched: 13. The CDR3 loop reads CASSPIRTGQGTGELFF. The CDR3 DNA follows: TGTGCCAGCAGTCCTATACGGACAGGGCAAGGAACCGGGGAGCTGTTTTTT.

This sequence joins TRBV11-2 and TRBJ2-4; D not certain. Germline V gene data show CDR1 as SGHAT and CDR2 as FQNNGV. The CDR3 extends over 14 amino acids. Between the trimmed V and J ends, which lost 5 bases and 3 bases, there was a span of 11 bases. Here the CDR3 reads CASSPGLVKNIQYF. The CDR3 coding sequence is TGTGCCAGCAGCCCCGGTCTAGTCAAAAACATTCAGTACTTC.

The chain recombines TRBV11-1 with TRBJ2-7, with 10 bases matching TRBD1. The CDR3 has 15 residues. Unmatched junction bases numbered 6, after V lost 4 bases and J lost 3 bases. Germline lookup yields CDR1 SGHAT and CDR2 FQDESV (reference sequence). CDR3 residues: CASSWRTGGLYEQYF. CDR3 DNA sequence: TGTGCCAGCAGCTGGCGGACAGGGGGGCTCTACGAGCAGTACTTC.